This paragraph reports one TCR beta chain. Its specificity is not known. The germline gives CDR1 SGHVS, CDR2 FQNEAQ. V was clipped by 1 base and J by 1 base, with 10 bases between them. This CDR3 region has 16 residues. Measured with immunoSEQ multiplex PCR; TCRdb has only the in-frame clones, and not every one. The repertoire has fewer than 120,000 clones, 92% of them found once; the top ten carry more than 2%. The sample belongs to a study of T cell responses to AZD1222 COVID-19 vaccine. Overall study findings and caveats: A mostly white British donor set with more females was recruited, and clonal diversity was possibly underestimated.

The gene calls are TRBV7-8 and TRBJ1-4, with D perhaps TRBD1 (5 bases). This TCR was sampled from an adult who received the AZD1222 COVID-19 vaccine. The sample here was peripheral blood, taken 28 days after the second AZD1222 dose. This chain's CDR3 is CASSLGQRITNEKLFF. The CDR3 region has the DNA TGTGCCAGCAGCTTAGGACAGAGAATAACTAATGAAAAACTGTTTTTT.